This TCR beta chain comes out of a study of early T cells in non-severe SARS-CoV-2 infection. Individual cDNA molecules carried attached unique molecular identifiers. From the 5' RACE reads, TCRdb called clonotypes with MiXCR, one entry per CDR3 protein. The sample holds 85,000 to 90,000 distinct CDR3 sequences, 14% to 15% seen once. This clonotype was observed at least ten times. Germline V gene lookup returns CDR1 SNHLY and CDR2 FYNNEI. Losses at the gene ends were 5 bases for V and 3 bases for J; bases not matched to a gene: 7. The CDR3 loop spans 15 amino acids. The chain carries TRBV2 and TRBJ2-5; 9 bases are shared with TRBD2. The sample comprised whole blood. The TCR originated in an adult who was a healthcare worker with PCR-confirmed SARS-CoV-2 infection or an uninfected control (not recorded which). CDR3 nucleotide sequence: TGTGCCAGCAGTCTAGAAAGGACTAGCGAAGAGACCCAGTACTTC. Amino acid sequence: CASSLERTSEETQYF. Full variable domain (missing parts from reference TRBV2 and TRBJ2-5): EPEVTQTPSHQVTQMGQEVILRCVPISNHLYFYWYRQILGQKVEFLVSFYNNEISEKSEIFDDQFSVERPDGSNFTLKIRSTKLEDSAMYFCASSLERTSEETQYFGPGTRLLVL.